Shown below are 15 T cell receptor beta chains from a single sample sequenced in a study of brain T cells in children with intractable seizures. Assay: immunoSEQ multiplex PCR; the TCRdb copy retains only in-frame clones and omits some. Of tens of thousands of clones in the sample, around nine tenths are singletons; the top ten hold approximately 25%. The sample consisted of peripheral blood, taken at surgery. These receptors originate from a girl aged 2 to 9 with Rasmussen encephalitis and intractable seizures.

The chain uses TRBV5-5 and TRBJ1-1; D remains ambiguous. This CDR3 is built from 13 residues. The germline V and J ends were trimmed by 2 bases and 1 base, with 6 bases remaining between them. Germline V CDR1 and CDR2: SGHKS, YYEKEE (reference sequence). CDR3 region: CASSFWWNTEAFF. The DNA for the CDR3 is TGTGCCAGCAGCTTCTGGTGGAACACTGAAGCTTTCTTT. Full variable domain (missing parts from reference TRBV5-5 and TRBJ1-1): DAGVTQSPTHLIKTRGQQVTLRCSPISGHKSVSWYQQVLGQGPQFIFQYYEKEERGRGNFPDRFSARQFPNYSSELNVNALLLGDSALYLCASSFWWNTEAFFGQGTRLTVV.

This chain uses TRBV27 with TRBJ1-5; 11 bases agree with TRBD1. Germline CDR1 and CDR2: MNHEY and SMNVEV (reference sequence). CDR3 size: 18 residues. V shed 5 bases, J shed 1 base, and the junction held 10 bases outside the gene matches. CDR3 nucleotide sequence: TGTGCCAGCAGTCCGCACCTCGGGACAGGGGGAAGCAATCAGCCCCAGCATTTT. It is translated as CASSPHLGTGGSNQPQHF.

The gene calls are TRBV18 and TRBJ1-5, with TRBD1 matching over 11 bases. The CDR3 is made up of 16 amino acids. V shed 6 bases and J 2 bases; nucleotides not matched to a gene: 6. Germline assignment: CDR1 KGHSH and CDR2 LQKENI. CDR3 in amino acids: CASSPDRGPGNQPQHF. The CDR3 coding sequence is TGTGCCAGCTCGCCGGACAGGGGGCCGGGCAATCAGCCCCAGCATTTT.

V and J are TRBV11-1 and TRBJ2-3; no definite D call. This CDR3 is built from 11 residues. V was pared by 3 bases and J by 3 bases, with 1 base between. Germline CDR1 reads SGHAT; CDR2 reads FQDESV (reference sequence). In nucleotides, the CDR3 is TGTGCCAGCAGCTTGACAGATACGCAGTATTTT. Protein sequence: CASSLTDTQYF.

V usage is TRBV27 and J usage is TRBJ2-7; D is uncertain. The CDR3 sequence is 16 residues long. Germline V lookup: CDR1 MNHEY, CDR2 SMNVEV (reference sequence). Trimming pared 4 bases from V and 5 bases from J, leaving 21 bases between. The CDR3 nucleotides are TGTGCCAGCAGTTCCCTTTATGGAGTAGGCCGAGACGAGCAGTACTTC. This translates into CASSSLYGVGRDEQYF.

The rearrangement links TRBV6-1 to TRBJ1-5; D is unresolved. Germline V lookup: CDR1 MNHNS, CDR2 SASEGT. V lost 2 bases, J lost 6 bases, and 2 bases lay in between. CDR3 length: 11 amino acids. The CDR3: CASSEPQPQHF. The CDR3 bases are TGTGCCAGCAGTGAACCTCAGCCCCAGCATTTT.

This chain uses TRBV30 with TRBJ1-2; TRBD1 might be the D (5 bases). Germline V gives CDR1 GTSNPN, CDR2 SVGIG (reference sequence). The CDR3 runs 14 residues. Trimming pared 0 bases from V and 3 bases from J, leaving 11 bases between. CDR3 bases: TGTGCCTGGAGTGTAAACCTGGGACACTATGGCTACACCTTC. Its protein is CAWSVNLGHYGYTF.

The chain links TRBV11-2 to TRBJ1-4; 8 bases match TRBD1. V was clipped by 1 base and J by 2 bases; unmatched bases: 3. Per the germline V gene, CDR1 is SGHAT and CDR2 is FQNNGV. CDR3 length: 16 residues. The CDR3 is CASSLGRGPTNEKLFF. The CDR3 DNA is TGTGCCAGCAGCTTAGGCAGGGGGCCGACTAATGAAAAACTGTTTTTT.

The V call is TRBV15, the J call TRBJ1-6; D gene ambiguous. The V gene's germline CDR1 is LNHNV and CDR2 YYDKDF (reference sequence). V lost 1 base and J 1 base, leaving 11 bases between the germline ends. The CDR3 spans 17 residues. The CDR3 nucleotides read TGTGCCACCAGCAGAGTAACGGGGTCGTCCTATAATTCACCCCTCCACTTT. This encodes CATSRVTGSSYNSPLHF. Looking up the rest from reference TRBV15 and TRBJ1-6 gives the full variable domain: DAMVIQNPRYQVTQFGKPVTLSCSQTLNHNVMYWYQQKSSQAPKLLFHYYDKDFNNEADTPDNFQSRRPNTSFCFLDIRSPGLGDTAMYLCATSRVTGSSYNSPLHFGNGTRLTVT.

The CDR3, as DNA: TGTGCCACCTCTGACAGGGCTGGGGCCAACGTCCTGACTTTC. Encoded protein: CATSDRAGANVLTF. The V gene is TRBV15, the J gene TRBJ2-6, with 7 bases matching TRBD1. The germline CDR1 and CDR2 sequences are LNHNV and YYDKDF (reference sequence). Unmatched junction bases numbered 3, after V lost 8 bases and J lost 2 bases. The length of the CDR3 is 14 residues. Filled out from reference TRBV15 and TRBJ2-6, the complete variable domain reads DAMVIQNPRYQVTQFGKPVTLSCSQTLNHNVMYWYQQKSSQAPKLLFHYYDKDFNNEADTPDNFQSRRPNTSFCFLDIRSPGLGDTAMYLCATSDRAGANVLTFGAGSRLTVL.

The chain combines TRBV30 with TRBJ2-7, with D perhaps matching TRBD2 (5 bases). V dropped 3 bases and J dropped 0 bases, with 6 bases sitting between them. This CDR3 region has 12 residues. Germline loops: CDR1 GTSNPN, CDR2 SVGIG (reference sequence). Written as DNA, the CDR3 is TGTGCCTGGAGCCGGGGCTCCTACGAGCAGTACTTC. It yields the protein CAWSRGSYEQYF.

The V and J genes are TRBV24-1 and TRBJ2-2, with no clear D. The germline V and J ends were trimmed by 1 base and 7 bases, with 3 bases remaining between them. Germline CDR1 is KGHDR and CDR2 is SFDVKD. CDR3 size: 12 residues. CDR3 in DNA: TGTGCCACCAGTGATTTCCTCGGGGAGCTGTTTTTT. Its protein product is CATSDFLGELFF.

CDR3 sequence reads: CASSFEAPYGYTF. The CDR3 nucleotides read TGTGCCAGCAGCTTTGAGGCCCCCTATGGCTACACCTTC. The chain carries TRBV7-9 and TRBJ1-2; D is uncertain. From germline, CDR1 is SEHNR and CDR2 FQNEAQ (reference sequence). This CDR3 spans 13 amino acids. The germline V and J ends were trimmed by 3 bases and 4 bases, with 9 bases remaining between them.

V and J are TRBV30 and TRBJ2-7, with 9 bases matching TRBD1. Losses at the gene ends were 6 bases for V and 3 bases for J; bases not matched to a gene: 9. This CDR3 is built from 14 residues. In germline, CDR1 is GTSNPN, CDR2 SVGIG (reference sequence). CDR3 bases: TGTGCCTGCCAGGGACAGGGAGGAGTCTACGAGCAGTACTTC. Translating it yields CACQGQGGVYEQYF.

This clone was recorded only once. The chain couples TRBV2 to TRBJ1-1; no definite D call. V was pared by 7 bases and J by 1 base, with 10 bases between. The CDR3 is made up of 13 amino acids. From germline, CDR1 is SNHLY and CDR2 FYNNEI. This CDR3 is CASNMGWNTEAFF. The CDR3 DNA sequence: TGTGCCAGCAATATGGGCTGGAACACTGAAGCTTTCTTT.